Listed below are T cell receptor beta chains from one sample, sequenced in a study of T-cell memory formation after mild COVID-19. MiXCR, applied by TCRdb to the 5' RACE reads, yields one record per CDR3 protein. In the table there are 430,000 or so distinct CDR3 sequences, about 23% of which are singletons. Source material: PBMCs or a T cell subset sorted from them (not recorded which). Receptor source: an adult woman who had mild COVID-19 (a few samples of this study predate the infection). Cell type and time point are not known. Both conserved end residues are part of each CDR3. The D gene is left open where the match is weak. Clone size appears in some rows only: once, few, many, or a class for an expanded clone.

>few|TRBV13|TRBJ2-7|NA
CASSPLGGARGYEQYF
TGTGCCAGCAGCCCTTTGGGGGGCGCGAGGGGGTACGAGCAGTACTTC
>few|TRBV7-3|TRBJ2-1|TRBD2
CASSPLAGGHNEQFF
TGTGCCAGCAGCCCCCTAGCGGGGGGTCACAATGAGCAGTTCTTC
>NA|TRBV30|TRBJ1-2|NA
CGVDYGYTF
TGTGGAGTGGACTATGGCTACACCTTC
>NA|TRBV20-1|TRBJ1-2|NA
CSAAQEGSGYTF
TGCAGTGCAGCACAGGAGGGGAGTGGCTACACCTTC
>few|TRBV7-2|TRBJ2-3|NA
CASCRGGTDTQYF
TGTGCCAGCTGCCGCGGAGGCACAGATACGCAGTATTTT
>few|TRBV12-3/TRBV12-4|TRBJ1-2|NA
CASTKGVAGDGYTF
TGTGCCAGCACCAAGGGCGTGGCGGGTGATGGCTACACCTTC
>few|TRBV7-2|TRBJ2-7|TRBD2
CASSLTGLAGDSEYF
TGTGCCAGCAGCTTAACGGGACTAGCGGGAGATTCGGAGTACTTC
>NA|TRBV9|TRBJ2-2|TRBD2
CASSPGRVLGELFF
TGTGCCAGCAGCCCTGGGAGGGTTTTGGGGGAGCTGTTTTTT
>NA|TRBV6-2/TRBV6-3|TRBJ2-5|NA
CASTLLGATQYF
TGTGCCAGCACCCTCCTAGGGGCGACCCAGTACTTC
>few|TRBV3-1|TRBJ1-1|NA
CASTPRGGPNTEAFF
TGTGCCAGCACCCCGAGGGGGGGCCCGAACACTGAAGCTTTCTTT
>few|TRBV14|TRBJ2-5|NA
CASSLNRAQETQYF
TGTGCCAGCAGCCTGAACAGGGCTCAAGAGACCCAGTACTTC
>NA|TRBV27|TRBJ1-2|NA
CATKVGANYGYTF
TGTGCCACCAAGGTTGGGGCTAACTATGGCTACACCTTC
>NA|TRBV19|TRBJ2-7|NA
CASSIPGSASYEQYF
TGTGCCAGTAGTATCCCAGGGTCCGCCTCCTACGAGCAGTACTTC
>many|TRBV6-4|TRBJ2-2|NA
CASSDREWSGELFF
TGTGCCAGCAGTGACAGGGAATGGAGCGGGGAGCTGTTTTTT
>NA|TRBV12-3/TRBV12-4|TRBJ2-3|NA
CASSDQYSTDTQYF
TGTGCCAGCAGCGACCAATATAGCACAGATACGCAGTATTTT
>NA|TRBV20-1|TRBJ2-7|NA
CSARPRGSYEQYF
TGCAGTGCTAGACCCAGGGGTTCCTACGAGCAGTACTTC
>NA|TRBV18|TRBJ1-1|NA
CASSLTIPTGNTEAFF
TGTGCCAGCTCCCTTACAATTCCTACAGGGAACACTGAAGCTTTCTTT
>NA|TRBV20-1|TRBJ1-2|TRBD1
CSASDAGTGNYGYTF
TGCAGTGCTAGTGATGCCGGGACAGGGAACTATGGCTACACCTTC
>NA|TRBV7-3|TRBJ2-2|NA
CASSLNGRNTGELFF
TGTGCCAGCAGCTTAAACGGGAGAAACACCGGGGAGCTGTTTTTT
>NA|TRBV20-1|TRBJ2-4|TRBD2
CSASPRGSGGPKNIQYF
TGCAGTGCTAGCCCGAGGGGTAGCGGGGGGCCTAAAAACATTCAGTACTTC
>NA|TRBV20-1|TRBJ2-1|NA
CSAHIETGTTWYNEQFF
TGCAGTGCTCATATAGAAACCGGGACGACTTGGTACAATGAGCAGTTCTTC
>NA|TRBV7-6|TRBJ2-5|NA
CASRDTAGAKTQYF
TGTGCCAGCAGGGACACCGCGGGGGCAAAGACCCAGTACTTC
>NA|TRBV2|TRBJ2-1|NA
CASSELDKTYNEQFF
TGTGCCAGCAGCGAACTGGACAAGACATACAATGAGCAGTTCTTC
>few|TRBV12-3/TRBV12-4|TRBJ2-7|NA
CASSKRQVPYEQYF
TGTGCCAGCAGTAAAAGACAGGTCCCCTACGAGCAGTACTTC
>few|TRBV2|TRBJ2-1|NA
CANLREGQKSPWTGNEQFF
TGTGCCAACCTTCGGGAGGGACAGAAGTCCCCCTGGACGGGCAATGAGCAGTTCTTC
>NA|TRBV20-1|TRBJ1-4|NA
CSASTGSNEKLFF
TGCAGTGCTAGTACAGGGTCTAATGAAAAACTGTTTTTT
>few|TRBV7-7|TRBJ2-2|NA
CASSLTPSAKDTGELFF
TGTGCCAGCAGCTTAACTCCGAGCGCCAAAGACACCGGGGAGCTGTTTTTT
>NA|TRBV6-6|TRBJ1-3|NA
CASAQGYYVGNTIYF
TGTGCCAGCGCCCAGGGATACTATGTCGGAAACACCATATATTTT